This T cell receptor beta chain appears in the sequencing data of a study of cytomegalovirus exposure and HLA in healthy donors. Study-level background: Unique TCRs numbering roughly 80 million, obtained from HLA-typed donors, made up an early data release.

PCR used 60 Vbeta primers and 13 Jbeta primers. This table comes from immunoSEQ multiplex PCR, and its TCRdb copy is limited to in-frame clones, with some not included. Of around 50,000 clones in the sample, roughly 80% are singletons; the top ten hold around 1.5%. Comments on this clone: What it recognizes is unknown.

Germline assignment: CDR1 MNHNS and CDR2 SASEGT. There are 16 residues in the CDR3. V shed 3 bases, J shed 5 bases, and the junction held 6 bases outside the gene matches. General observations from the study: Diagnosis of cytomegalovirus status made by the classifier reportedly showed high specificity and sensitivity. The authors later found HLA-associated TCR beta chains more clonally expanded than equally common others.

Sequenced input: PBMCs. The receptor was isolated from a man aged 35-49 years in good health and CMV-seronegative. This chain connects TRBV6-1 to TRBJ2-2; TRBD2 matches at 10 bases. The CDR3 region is CASSDLAGGRTGELFF. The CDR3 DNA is TGTGCCAGCAGTGACTTAGCGGGGGGTCGTACCGGGGAGCTGTTTTTT.